This T cell receptor (beta chain) was observed in a study of graft-versus-host responses after intestinal transplantation. This clone has a handful of counts. Stimulators, approximately 200,000 irradiated and violet-dye-labeled cells, were plated with approximately 200,000 CFSE-labeled responder cells. Sorting of proliferating CFSE-low CD3+CD4+ and CD3+CD8+ responders took place after the reaction. Study outcomes and limitations: Maximum circulating GvH clone levels tracked with early post-transplant HvG decreases.

CDR1 is MGHRA, CDR2 YSYEKL, per germline. V was pared by 0 bases and J by 5 bases, with 20 bases between. CDR3 length equals 18 residues. Profiled with immunoSEQ multiplex PCR; TCRdb holds only in-frame clones, not every one. The repertoire holds roughly 18,000 clones, with over 35% as singletons. The chain uses TRBV4-1 and TRBJ2-1; perhaps D is TRBD1 or TRBD2 (5 bases each). The receptor comes from a human patient who received an intestinal transplant. Here the sequenced sample was alloreactive CD4+ T cells from a mixed lymphocyte reaction culture, taken before intestinal transplant. Subset of the sample: CFSE-low proliferating T cells sorted from approximately 6-day pre-transplant mixed lymphocyte reaction (GvH or HvG direction). The CDR3 nucleotides are TGCGCCAGCAGCCAAGATCAGGTGCCAGGGACCGGCGACAATGAGCAGTTCTTC. It is translated as CASSQDQVPGTGDNEQFF.